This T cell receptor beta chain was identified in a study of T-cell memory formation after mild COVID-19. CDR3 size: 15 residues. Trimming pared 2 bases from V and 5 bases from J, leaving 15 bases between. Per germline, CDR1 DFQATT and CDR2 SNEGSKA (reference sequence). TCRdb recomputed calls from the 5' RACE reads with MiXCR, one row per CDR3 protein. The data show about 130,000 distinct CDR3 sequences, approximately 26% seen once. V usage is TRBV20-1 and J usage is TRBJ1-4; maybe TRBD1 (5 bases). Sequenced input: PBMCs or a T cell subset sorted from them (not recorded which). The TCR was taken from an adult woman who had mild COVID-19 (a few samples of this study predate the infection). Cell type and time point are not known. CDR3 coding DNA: TGCAGTGCTAGACTCCCCAGGGTCGGGAATGAAAAACTGTTTTTT. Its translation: CSARLPRVGNEKLFF.